The present T cell receptor (beta chain) was sequenced within a study of technical replicates of blood from a handful of donors. Using immunoSEQ multiplex PCR, the repertoire was profiled, and TCRdb retains in-frame clones only, with some absent. The table has around 61,000 clones, around 86% seen once; the top ten hold roughly 5.1%. V was pared by 1 base and J by 7 bases, with 2 bases of the junction left unmatched. Germline CDR1 is SGHTA and CDR2 is FQGNSA. The CDR3 covers 15 residues. This chain connects TRBV7-2 to TRBJ1-6, with TRBD1 matching over 9 bases. Sequenced input: PBMCs. The receptor was derived from a human donor in good health. Some clones in this sample may be carry-over from other donors' samples. The DNA for the CDR3 is TGTGCCAGCAGCTTAGGCGGGACAGGGAATTCACCCCTCCACTTT. It is translated as CASSLGGTGNSPLHF.